This TCR beta chain was profiled in a study of beta chain features in type 1 diabetes. As every portion of the isolated RNA was reverse transcribed, the sequencing read expressed TCRB transcripts. The protocol was immunoSEQ multiplex PCR, while the TCRdb copy is restricted to in-frame clones and leaves out a portion. The table has 250,000 to 400,000 clones, 14% seen once. This CDR3 region has 13 residues. Trimming left V 1 base short and J 3 bases short, with 7 bases between. Germline assignment: CDR1 SGHDT and CDR2 YYEEEE. The chain has TRBV5-6 and TRBJ1-2, with no clear D. This clonotype was obtained from a young man in good health. Material: central memory CD4+ T cells from blood. For the CDR3, the DNA is TGTGCCAGCAGCTTGCCGGCAGACTATGGCTACACCTTC. Its protein is CASSLPADYGYTF.